Sequencing of this T cell receptor (beta chain) was carried out in a study of vaccination effects on CD4 cells after COVID-19 (dated 2022 in TCRdb). About the investigation overall: Each participant got two doses of an mRNA SARS-CoV-2 vaccine, either BNT162b2 or mRNA-1273. A total of 10 COVID-19 convalescent patients and a handful of SARS-CoV-2-naive healthy vaccine recipients were included in the full study. The study compared SARS-CoV-2 spike-specific CD4+ TCR repertoires before and after mRNA vaccination in COVID-19 convalescent patients and infection-naive vaccine recipients. In the study, cultures from other donors were sequenced using the Oncomine TCR Beta short-read assay on an Illumina iSeq 100.

The research as a whole found: At late post-vaccination timepoints, both infection-induced and vaccine-induced clones showed marked clonal contraction, consistent with waning T cell responses. In healthy vaccine recipients, vaccine-induced clones were almost all SARS-CoV-2 mono-reactive, with only 1 of 255 being cross-reactive with common cold coronaviruses. The study was limited by a small number of convalescent patients, and early post-infection timepoints were lacking.

The ViraFEST assay stimulated PBMC with viral peptide pools and then used TCR sequencing to identify antigen-specific CD4+ T cell clonotypes by expansion. After roughly 11 days of culture, CD4+ T cells were isolated with the EasySep CD4+ T cell isolation kit. Negative nucleocapsid antibody results before and after vaccination confirmed that the healthy vaccine recipients had no prior SARS-CoV-2 infection. Some 2.2 million PBMC per well were cultured in IMDM with roughly 5% human AB serum, 7.5 to 10 IU/ml IL-2 and gentamicin, plus 10 ug/ml peptides. Half of the culture medium was replaced with fresh IL-2-containing medium on days 3 and 7. Unless otherwise noted, each peptide stimulation condition was cultured in triplicate wells. PBMC were separated from whole blood using Ficoll-Paque Plus gradient centrifugation and were then either cryopreserved at -140C or used fresh. Overlapping peptide pools spanned the spike proteins of SARS-CoV-2 and the common cold coronaviruses HCoV-NL63, HCoV-OC43 and HCoV-229E. Genomic DNA was extracted from cultured CD4+ T cells with the QIAamp micro DNA kit.

The CDR3 has 14 amino acids, counting the end cysteine and phenylalanine. Solely the CDR3 DNA is kept, with 42 bases framed from the first base. According to the germline V gene, CDR1 reads SGHDT and CDR2 reads YYEEEE. The germline ends are 15 bases apart after V is trimmed by 2 bases and J by 7 bases. The method was the immunoSEQ multiplex PCR assay. DNA from the CD4+ T cells that had been cultured and isolated underwent TCR beta CDR3 sequencing. Concerning the study's data processing: Non-productive TCR sequences were removed and reads were trimmed to the CDR3 region, keeping CDR3s of at least 7 amino acids. Antigen-specific clonotypes were identified using the MANAFEST web app by comparison of expansion in peptide wells against reference cultures. Positive clones required FDR<0.05 expansion versus reference and all other wells, odds ratio above 5, and frequency above 0.1% in two replicate wells. Cross-reactive clonotypes were defined as significantly expanded in SARS-CoV-2 spike wells and in at least one common cold coronavirus spike condition. Using the stringdist R package, CDR3 similarity was measured by Levenshtein distance, and unrooted trees were constructed with ape in R 3.6.1. TCRdb provides this immuneACCESS table in a form limited to in-frame rearrangements. Some clones are lacking; in checked studies, under half of them reflect an unresolved V gene, and why the rest are absent is not known. The V and J calls and the clone size are those of that table, but D and trimming were determined from the DNA. Counted in this sample were about 73,000 clones; approximately 74% of them appeared once. Around 3% of the sample comes from the top ten.

This clone was seen only a few times. This receptor's antigen is unknown. No base-level quality is on record; no much larger clone is a single base apart. Sample: CD4+ T cells from PBMCs cultured with HCoV-NL63 spike peptides, taken before COVID-19 vaccination. Reading the label with the study, this specimen's cell subset or site is: HCoV-NL63 spike overlapping peptide pool stimulation. This clonotype was sampled from a human donor who received a COVID-19 vaccine. The chain is encoded by TRBV5-6 joined to TRBJ1-2, with TRBD1 perhaps the D gene, on 5 matching bases. DNA sequence: TGTGCCAGCAGCTTCGCCACCCTTACAGGTGGCTACACCTTC. It specifies CASSFATLTGGYTF.